These T cell receptor beta chains were read from a single sample in a study of T-cell reconstitution after alpha-beta-depleted transplantation in children. TCRdb re-analysed the PCR reads in MiXCR, keeping a single row per CDR3 protein. The sample yields about 110,000 distinct CDR3 sequences, roughly 23% seen once. Sequenced here: PBMCs, mostly from graft donor cells, sampled 180 days after TCRalphabeta/CD19-depleted stem cell transplant. These receptors were taken from a male patient between 2 and 10 years old who had a stem cell transplant for chronic granulomatous disease, so the T cells may come from the graft donor. Both conserved end residues are part of each CDR3. The D gene is left open where the match is weak. Clone size is shown for a subset of rows, as once, few, many or a class of expanded clone.

v_gene	j_gene	abundance	d_gene	CDR3nt	CDR3aa
TRBV12-3/TRBV12-4	TRBJ2-1	.	TRBD2	TGTGCCAGCAGTTTACGACTAGCGGGTTGGGAGCAGTTCTTC	CASSLRLAGWEQFF
TRBV5-1	TRBJ2-3	.	TRBD1	TGCGCCAGCAGCTTGCTCAGGGGGAACACAGATACGCATTATTTT	CASSLLRGNTDTHYF
TRBV7-6	TRBJ2-7	.	.	TGTGCCAGCAGCCAGGACACCACTTACGAGCAGTACTTC	CASSQDTTYEQYF
TRBV20-1	TRBJ2-7	many	TRBD1	TGCAGTGCTAGGCGACAGGGGTCCTACGAGCAGTACTTC	CSARRQGSYEQYF
TRBV7-2	TRBJ2-3	.	.	TGTGCCAGCAGCCAACAGGTGGCAGATACGCAGTATTTT	CASSQQVADTQYF
TRBV18	TRBJ1-2	once	TRBD1	TGTGCCAGCCAAGTACAGGGGGCGAGAGGCTACACCTTC	CASQVQGARGYTF
TRBV6-5	TRBJ1-5	many	.	TGTGCCAGCAGTCCCCGCCCAGGCGGTTCGAATCAGCCCCAGCATTTT	CASSPRPGGSNQPQHF
TRBV7-9	TRBJ2-1	many	TRBD2	TGTGCCAGCAGCTTAGGGACTAGCGGGGGTGATTACAATGAGCAGTTCTTC	CASSLGTSGGDYNEQFF
TRBV20-1	TRBJ2-5	few	.	TGCAGTGCCCTATTAAGCCAAGAGACCCAGTACTTC	CSALLSQETQYF
TRBV6-5	TRBJ2-3	.	TRBD2	TGTGCCAGCAGTTACTTGCCTAGCGGGAGCACAGATACGCAGTATTTT	CASSYLPSGSTDTQYF
TRBV20-1	TRBJ1-1	few	TRBD1	TGCAGTGCTACCTCAGGGGGTGTGAACACTGAAGCTTTCTTT	CSATSGGVNTEAFF
TRBV20-1	TRBJ1-6	many	.	TGCAGCCTCAGGGCCAACTCCTATAATTCACCCCTCCACTTT	CSLRANSYNSPLHF
TRBV3-1	TRBJ2-7	many	.	TGTGCCAGCAGCCAAGCCGGCTACGAGCAGTACTTC	CASSQAGYEQYF
TRBV5-4	TRBJ2-1	once	.	TGTGCCAGCAGCTATACAGGAGGGGGCAATGAGCAGTTCTTC	CASSYTGGGNEQFF
TRBV20-1	TRBJ1-6	many	TRBD1	TGCAGTGCCCACGCAGGGGGCTCCTATAATTCACCCCTCCACTTT	CSAHAGGSYNSPLHF
TRBV20-1	TRBJ2-5	many	.	TGCAGTGCTAGAGAAGGGACAATTCGAAGGTCCCAGTACTTC	CSAREGTIRRSQYF
TRBV20-1	TRBJ2-7	many	.	TGCAGTGCTAGGGGCGAGTTGATTGGGCTCTACGAGCAGTACTTC	CSARGELIGLYEQYF
TRBV7-3	TRBJ2-5	many	TRBD2	TGTGCCAGCAGCTTTACAAGCGGGGGGGCCGTTGAGACCCAGTACTTC	CASSFTSGGAVETQYF
TRBV6-1	TRBJ2-7	few	.	TGTGCCAGCAGTGCCGTGGGCAGGGGTGTTTACGAGCAGTACTTC	CASSAVGRGVYEQYF
TRBV28	TRBJ2-7	.	TRBD2	TGTGCCAGCAGTTTAGCGGGAGGGACGCTTGGCTCCTACGAGCAGTACTTC	CASSLAGGTLGSYEQYF
TRBV20-1	TRBJ2-5	.	TRBD2	TGCAGTGCTAACCGGGAGGGACAAGAGACCCAGTACTTC	CSANREGQETQYF
TRBV12-3/TRBV12-4	TRBJ1-1	.	.	TGTGCCAGCAGTTTAGTTCGCGTCACTGAAGCTTTCTTT	CASSLVRVTEAFF
TRBV5-1	TRBJ2-1	few	TRBD2	TGCGCCAGCAGCTTGTCTAGCGGGAGTTGGCATGAGCAGTTCTTC	CASSLSSGSWHEQFF
TRBV29-1	TRBJ2-7	many	.	TGCAGCGTTGGATCCCTCAAGCCTCCCCTCTACGTGGAGTACTTC	CSVGSLKPPLYVEYF
TRBV7-2	TRBJ1-4	.	.	TGTGCCAGCAGCTTACGGGTGGGGGGAAGGGGTGAAAAACTGTTTTTT	CASSLRVGGRGEKLFF
TRBV5-1	TRBJ2-7	.	TRBD1	TGCGCCAGCAGCCCGAGACAGGGCCCATCCTACGAGCAGTACTTC	CASSPRQGPSYEQYF
TRBV29-1	TRBJ1-2	few	.	TGCAGCGTTGCTGAGGTGTTTGGCTACACCTTC	CSVAEVFGYTF
TRBV7-2	TRBJ2-3	many	TRBD1	TGTGCCAGCAGCTTATACGGGACAGGCCCCTCGGTAGCGCAGTATTTT	CASSLYGTGPSVAQYF
TRBV29-1	TRBJ2-3	.	.	TGCAGCGTTGATAGGGGGAGGGCAGATACGCAGTATTTT	CSVDRGRADTQYF
TRBV12-3/TRBV12-4	TRBJ2-1	many	.	TGTGCCAGCAGTCTTGGGGCTGGGAATGAGCAGTTCTTC	CASSLGAGNEQFF
TRBV28	TRBJ2-5	few	TRBD2	TGTGCCAGCAACCCGGGAGGGCCAGGAGAGACCCAGTACTTC	CASNPGGPGETQYF
TRBV6-5	TRBJ2-7	.	.	TGTGCCAGCAGTTACTCGGAGGGGGCCTACGAGCAGTACTTC	CASSYSEGAYEQYF
TRBV10-3	TRBJ2-7	many	TRBD1	TGTGCCATCCGGACGGGACAGGGGAACTACGAGCAGTACTTC	CAIRTGQGNYEQYF
TRBV6-5	TRBJ2-1	.	.	TGTGCCAGCAGTTACTCGAACAGTAGGGTTCGCAATGAGCAGTTCTTC	CASSYSNSRVRNEQFF
TRBV7-6	TRBJ2-1	.	.	TGTGCCAGCAGCTTGCCCCTGGGCCACGGCAATGAGCAGTTCTTC	CASSLPLGHGNEQFF
TRBV29-1	TRBJ2-2	many	.	TGCAGCGTGGGTCAGGGGCCGGGACAAACGAACACCGGGGAGCTGTTTTTT	CSVGQGPGQTNTGELFF
TRBV12-3/TRBV12-4	TRBJ2-3	.	TRBD2	TGTGCCAGCAGACTAGCGGGAGGGACAGATACGCAGTATTTT	CASRLAGGTDTQYF
TRBV12-3/TRBV12-4	TRBJ1-2	few	.	TGTGCCAGCAGTTTAGAGCTCCGGCGGGACTATGGCTACACCTTC	CASSLELRRDYGYTF
TRBV20-1	TRBJ1-2	many	TRBD1	TGCAGTGTCACCGCACAGGGGCACTATGGCTACACCTTC	CSVTAQGHYGYTF
TRBV5-1	TRBJ2-7	.	.	TGCGCCAGCAGCCCCATGCCCCGGGGATCGATATACGAGCAGTACTTC	CASSPMPRGSIYEQYF
TRBV5-1	TRBJ2-3	many	TRBD1	TGCGCCAGCAGCCGTCTGACAGGGGGCATGGCAGATACGCAGTATTTT	CASSRLTGGMADTQYF
TRBV6-1	TRBJ1-1	.	.	TGTGCCAGCAGCCACCCCCGGGGGGCAGGAAACACTGAAGCTTTCTTT	CASSHPRGAGNTEAFF
TRBV5-1	TRBJ2-1	.	.	TGCGCCAGCAGCTTCGAACCGCAGGGTTTTGGGTACAATGAGCAGTTCTTC	CASSFEPQGFGYNEQFF
TRBV19	TRBJ1-5	many	.	TGTGCCAGTAGTAACGCGGGGGGAGTGGGTCAGCCCCAGCATTTT	CASSNAGGVGQPQHF
TRBV20-1	TRBJ2-5	many	TRBD1	TGCAGTGCTAGAATCCGGGACAGGGACGGGCGGTCCCAGTACTTC	CSARIRDRDGRSQYF
TRBV12-3/TRBV12-4	TRBJ2-7	.	.	TGTGCCAGCAGAGACATGACTACCTACGAGCAGTACTTC	CASRDMTTYEQYF
TRBV15	TRBJ1-5	few	.	TGTGCCACCAGCAGAGTAGGGCAGACTTCCAATCAGCCCCAGCATTTT	CATSRVGQTSNQPQHF
TRBV7-2	TRBJ2-2	many	TRBD2	TGTGCCAGCAGCTTTAGTCGACTAGCGGTATCATCTGGGGAGCTGTTTTTT	CASSFSRLAVSSGELFF
TRBV7-3	TRBJ1-1	.	.	TGTGCCAGCAGCTTAGCAGGGCACGGAACTGAAGCTTTCTTT	CASSLAGHGTEAFF
TRBV24-1	TRBJ2-1	many	TRBD2	TGTGCCACCAGTGATTTTTATACTAGCGGCGGTGAGCAGTTCTTC	CATSDFYTSGGEQFF
TRBV29-1	TRBJ2-1	many	TRBD1	TGCAGCGCACAAGGTACAGGGGGCTTGAATGAGCAGTTCTTC	CSAQGTGGLNEQFF
TRBV12-3/TRBV12-4	TRBJ2-7	once	.	TGTGCCAGCAGTTTTAGACGGATTTCGGACGAGCAGTACTTC	CASSFRRISDEQYF
TRBV20-1	TRBJ2-2	many	TRBD1	TGCAGTGCTAGAGTCCAGGGGGCTTACACCGGGGAGCTGTTTTTT	CSARVQGAYTGELFF
TRBV12-3/TRBV12-4	TRBJ2-7	many	.	TGTGCCAGCATGAACGGGGCGGGCGAGCAGTACTTC	CASMNGAGEQYF
TRBV5-6	TRBJ2-1	.	.	TGTGCCAGCAGCTTGCAGGGGTCGTCCTACAATGAGCAGTTCTTC	CASSLQGSSYNEQFF
TRBV27	TRBJ1-6	many	TRBD1	TGTGCCAGCAGTTCGCCGACAGGGGGCCGTCGTTCACCCCTCCACTTT	CASSSPTGGRRSPLHF
TRBV29-1	TRBJ1-2	many	.	TGCAGCGTTGAGGTCAGGGAGGGGACCTATGGCTACACCTTC	CSVEVREGTYGYTF